This T cell receptor (beta chain) is drawn from a study of blood T cells in healthy people across ages. The CDR3 has 16 amino acids. The germline V gene has CDR1 SGDLS and CDR2 YYNGEE. With V trimmed by 4 bases and J by 5 bases, 10 bases remained unmatched. Alongside a J-beta primer mix, a sample-barcoded 5' primer served in a second PCR lasting about 7 to 12 cycles. TCRdb analysed the 5' RACE reads with MiXCR anew, one entry per CDR3 protein. This sample has roughly 700,000 distinct CDR3 sequences, with roughly 25% found just once. Peripheral blood was drawn, around 9.4 milliliters per donor. The data were also submitted as part of a second study, on T cells of mothers and their children. That source notes: Once extracted, all RNA went into cDNA synthesis at approximately 1.5 ug per 15 ul. Versus unrelated pairs, overlap was slightly higher in related mother-child pairs, without reaching significance.

The J gene is TRBJ2-7, the V gene TRBV9, with 12 nucleotides matching TRBD2. The sample comprised blood. This receptor was identified in a boy between 5 and 17 years old in good health. CDR3 nucleotides: TGTGCCAGCAGCACACCTGCTAGCGGGAGGGCCCACGAGCAGTACTTC. Its translation: CASSTPASGRAHEQYF.